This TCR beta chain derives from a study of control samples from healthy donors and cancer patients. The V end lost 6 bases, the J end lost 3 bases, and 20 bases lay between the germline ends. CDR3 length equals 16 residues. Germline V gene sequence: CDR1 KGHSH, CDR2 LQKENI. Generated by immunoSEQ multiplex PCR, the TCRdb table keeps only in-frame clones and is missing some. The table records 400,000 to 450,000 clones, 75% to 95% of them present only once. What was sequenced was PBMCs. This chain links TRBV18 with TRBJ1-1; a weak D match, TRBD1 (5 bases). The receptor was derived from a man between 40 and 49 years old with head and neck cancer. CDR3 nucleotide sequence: TGTGCCAGCTCGACCCAGTCCGGGGGAATCGACACTGAAGCTTTCTTT. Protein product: CASSTQSGGIDTEAFF.